The rows below give T cell receptor beta chains drawn from one sample of a study of blood T cell repertoires in COVID-19. Profiling relied on immunoSEQ multiplex PCR, and the TCRdb table lists in-frame clones only, not all of them. Seen here are about 360,000 clones, roughly 90% observed once, and the top ten hold about 7.1%. The sequencing sample was made of peripheral blood. These receptors originate from a woman aged 55-75 years with COVID-19, enrolled during active disease. The conserved cysteine and the conserved F or W are not part of the CDR3 here.

j_gene: TRBJ2-5; v_gene: TRBV19; len: 13; CDR3aa: ASSIGGTWGETQY
j_gene: TRBJ2-2; v_gene: TRBV11-2; len: 15; CDR3aa: ASSLFGGTGYTGELF
j_gene: TRBJ1-2; v_gene: TRBV3-1/TRBV3-2; len: 12; CDR3aa: ASSQDSGEAGYT
j_gene: TRBJ2-1; v_gene: TRBV29-1; len: 12; CDR3aa: SVTGTASYNEQF
j_gene: TRBJ2-1; v_gene: TRBV27; len: 14; CDR3aa: ASTLTPAVSYNEQF
j_gene: TRBJ1-4; v_gene: TRBV12-3/TRBV12-4; len: 11; CDR3aa: ASSLNANFLPF
j_gene: TRBJ1-5; v_gene: TRBV20-1; len: 12; CDR3aa: SASWAGGNQPQH
j_gene: TRBJ2-3; v_gene: TRBV11-3; len: 11; CDR3aa: ATSRRGSDTQY
j_gene: TRBJ2-1; v_gene: TRBV9; len: 13; CDR3aa: ASSAVGGSYNEQF
j_gene: TRBJ2-5; v_gene: TRBV5-6; len: 12; CDR3aa: ASSLVSSRETQY
j_gene: TRBJ2-2; v_gene: TRBV5-4; len: 14; CDR3aa: ASSPRQGSSTGELF
j_gene: TRBJ1-3; v_gene: TRBV18; len: 14; CDR3aa: ASSPWVGASGNTIY
j_gene: TRBJ1-6; v_gene: TRBV3-1/TRBV3-2; len: 17; CDR3aa: ASSSRDRVPGSYNSPLH
j_gene: TRBJ1-5; v_gene: TRBV6-2/TRBV6-3; len: 14; CDR3aa: ASSYSGGRGNQPQH
j_gene: TRBJ1-2; v_gene: TRBV14; len: 14; CDR3aa: ASSQVPGQGISGYT
j_gene: TRBJ1-4; v_gene: TRBV29-1; len: 11; CDR3aa: SVLDRANEKLF
j_gene: TRBJ2-5; v_gene: TRBV6-5; len: 13; CDR3aa: ASSYAGQLQETQY
j_gene: TRBJ1-4; v_gene: TRBV7-6; len: 14; CDR3aa: ASSSGQGVPNEKLF
j_gene: TRBJ2-2; v_gene: TRBV6-5; len: 12; CDR3aa: AIPGTSGTGELF
j_gene: TRBJ1-6; v_gene: TRBV5-5; len: 14; CDR3aa: ASSPRSDSNNSPLH
j_gene: TRBJ2-5; v_gene: TRBV7-8; len: 15; CDR3aa: ASSLSSPGRLSETQY
j_gene: TRBJ1-2; v_gene: TRBV9; len: 12; CDR3aa: ASSVGGQLYGYT
j_gene: TRBJ1-2; v_gene: TRBV18; len: 16; CDR3aa: ASSPGTGQQYPNYGYT
j_gene: TRBJ1-2; v_gene: TRBV6-5; len: 13; CDR3aa: ASSYSAVAWYGYT
j_gene: TRBJ1-1; v_gene: TRBV11-1; len: 11; CDR3aa: ASSLTGTSEPD
j_gene: TRBJ1-2; v_gene: TRBV3-1/TRBV3-2; len: 12; CDR3aa: ASSQQPVGGGYT
j_gene: TRBJ1-2; v_gene: TRBV10-2; len: 11; CDR3aa: ASSDWTDYGYT